The 22 T cell receptor beta chains given below trace back to one sample, sequenced in a study of beta chain features in type 1 diabetes. Findings and limits, study-wide: All four CD4+ subsets from Type 1 diabetes patients carried moderately but significantly shorter TCRB CDR3s.

No antigens are known for them. The whole isolated RNA underwent reverse transcription, so sequencing captured expressed TCRB transcripts. The method was immunoSEQ multiplex PCR; TCRdb's version includes in-frame clones alone and lacks a portion of them. The profile shows some 270,000 clones, 11% of them singletons. Input material: naive CD4+ T cells from blood. The receptor set was obtained from a man aged 25-40 years with type 1 diabetes.

The V and J genes are TRBV28 and TRBJ1-1; 7 nucleotides line up with TRBD1. V dropped 9 bases and J dropped 7; count of bases not matched to a gene: 11. This CDR3 is built from 13 residues. CDR1 and CDR2 (germline): MDHEN, SYDVKM. This CDR3 reads CASFSGGRREAFF. The CDR3 DNA follows: TGTGCCAGTTTCTCAGGGGGGCGACGTGAAGCTTTCTTT. Based on the CDR3 plus reference TRBV28 and TRBJ1-1, the full variable domain is DVKVTQSSRYLVKRTGEKVFLECVQDMDHENMFWYRQDPGLGLRLIYFSYDVKMKEKGDIPEGYSVSREKKERFSLILESASTNQTSMYLCASFSGGRREAFFGQGTRLTVV.

The chain employs TRBV7-2 and TRBJ2-7; 8 bases match TRBD2. CDR1 SGHTA and CDR2 FQGNSA come from the germline V gene. The CDR3 extends over 14 amino acids. Trimming took 5 bases from V and 3 from J; bases not matched to a gene: 6. The CDR3 loop reads CASSTWTSSYEQYF. DNA for the CDR3: TGTGCCAGCAGCACCTGGACTAGCAGCTACGAGCAGTACTTC.

This clone came up a few times. V gene TRBV28 combines with J gene TRBJ2-3, with D uncertain. Per germline, CDR1 MDHEN and CDR2 SYDVKM. The V end was cut by 6 bases, the J end by 8 bases, with 12 bases between. This CDR3 has 12 amino acids. CDR3 DNA sequence: TGTGCCAGCAGGGCCCCCCAGGCTACGCAGTATTTT. It encodes CASRAPQATQYF. The variable domain in full, with the rest retrieved from reference TRBV28 and TRBJ2-3, is DVKVTQSSRYLVKRTGEKVFLECVQDMDHENMFWYRQDPGLGLRLIYFSYDVKMKEKGDIPEGYSVSREKKERFSLILESASTNQTSMYLCASRAPQATQYFGPGTRLTVL.

This clone occurred a few times. This chain connects TRBV19 to TRBJ1-2; 8 bases map to TRBD1. Germline V gene data show CDR1 as LNHDA and CDR2 as SQIVND (reference sequence). The junction had 9 bases not matched to a gene; V was cut back by 7 bases and J by 8 bases. CDR3 length: 13 residues. CDR3 protein: CASTLDREGGYTF. The CDR3 DNA follows: TGTGCCAGTACCTTGGACAGGGAAGGGGGCTACACCTTC.

The CDR3 region has the DNA TGTGCCAGCAGACAGGCCTCTGGGGCCAACGTCCTGACTTTC. Protein: CASRQASGANVLTF. V gene TRBV5-6 combines with J gene TRBJ2-6, with D tentatively TRBD1 (5 bases). The germline V gene has CDR1 SGHDT and CDR2 YYEEEE. V was clipped by 5 bases and J by 0 bases, with 6 bases between them. The CDR3 loop spans 14 amino acids.

This chain uses TRBV6-5 with TRBJ2-7, with TRBD2 matching 8 bases. This CDR3 is built from 15 residues. Germline V lookup: CDR1 MNHEY, CDR2 SVGAGI. J was trimmed by 7 bases and V by 0 bases; bases with no gene match: 8. CDR3 sequence: CASSYSRGARQEQYF. DNA for the CDR3: TGTGCCAGCAGTTACTCGCGGGGGGCACGACAAGAGCAGTACTTC.

The chain uses TRBV29-1 and TRBJ1-1, with D unclear. The CDR3 is 13 residues long. Germline CDR1 reads SQVTM; CDR2 reads ANQGSEA. Between the trimmed V and J ends, which lost 1 base and 9 bases, there was a span of 15 bases. CDR3 in amino acids: CSVEGLNLAQAFF. The CDR3 nucleotides read TGCAGCGTTGAAGGTCTAAACCTCGCCCAAGCTTTCTTT. The entire variable domain, with the rest obtained from reference TRBV29-1 and TRBJ1-1, is as follows: SAVISQKPSRDICQRGTSLTIQCQVDSQVTMMFWYRQQPGQSLTLIATANQGSEATYESGFVIDKFPISRPNLTFSTLTVSNMSPEDSSIYLCSVEGLNLAQAFFGQGTRLTVV.

In this sample, this clone turned up a few times. The CDR3 protein is CASSFFWANNEQFF. The CDR3, as DNA: TGCGCCAGCAGCTTTTTTTGGGCCAACAATGAGCAGTTCTTC. V and J are TRBV5-1 and TRBJ2-1, with D hard to call. CDR1 and CDR2 from the germline V gene are SGHRS and YFSETQ. CDR3 length: 14 residues. V lost 2 bases and J 5 bases, leaving 11 bases between the germline ends.

The rearrangement links TRBV7-3 to TRBJ2-7; D possibly corresponds to TRBD1 (6 bases). V lost 2 bases and J lost 5, with 10 bases in between. CDR3 length: 13 residues. From germline, CDR1 is SGHTA and CDR2 FQGTGA. The CDR3 loop is CASSLAQGNEQYF. In DNA form, the CDR3 reads TGTGCCAGCAGCTTAGCACAGGGCAACGAGCAGTACTTC. Together with reference TRBV7-3 and TRBJ2-7, the CDR3 gives the full variable domain: GAGVSQTPSNKVTEKGKYVELRCDPISGHTALYWYRQSLGQGPEFLIYFQGTGAADDSGLPNDRFFAVRPEGSVSTLKIQRTERGDSAVYLCASSLAQGNEQYFGPGTRLTVT.

This clone was recorded once. CDR3 region: CASSEWSYEQYF. The CDR3 DNA is TGTGCCAGCAGCGAGTGGTCGTACGAGCAGTACTTC. The chain recombines TRBV2 with TRBJ2-7; D gene uncertain. V was clipped by 6 bases and J by 4 bases, with 10 bases between them. The length of the CDR3 is 12 residues. Germline CDR1 and CDR2: SNHLY and FYNNEI.

This clone was observed a handful of times. This sequence joins TRBV7-3 and TRBJ2-1, with D possibly matching TRBD2 (5 bases). The ends were cut back, 3 bases at V and 9 bases at J, with 6 bases in the middle. CDR1 and CDR2 from the germline V gene are SGHTA and FQGTGA. The CDR3 has 11 residues. The CDR3 DNA reads as TGTGCCAGCAGCTTGGGGAGTGAGCAGTTCTTC. Translation: CASSLGSEQFF.

The chain uses TRBV5-1 and TRBJ2-6; D is perhaps TRBD1 (5 bases). V shed 5 bases and J shed 0 bases, with 12 bases lying between them. The length of the CDR3 is 16 residues. Germline assignment: CDR1 SGHRS and CDR2 YFSETQ. For the CDR3, the DNA is TGCGCCAGCAGGCGACAGCCAGACTCTGGGGCCAACGTCCTGACTTTC. It specifies CASRRQPDSGANVLTF. Using reference TRBV5-1 and TRBJ2-6 for the parts outside the CDR3, the full variable domain is KAGVTQTPRYLIKTRGQQVTLSCSPISGHRSVSWYQQTPGQGLQFLFEYFSETQRNKGNFPGRFSGRQFSNSRSEMNVSTLELGDSALYLCASRRQPDSGANVLTFGAGSRLTVL.

V is TRBV7-9 and J is TRBJ2-7; D gene ambiguous. The ends were cut back, 8 bases at V and 4 bases at J, with 9 bases in the middle. CDR3 length: 11 residues. Germline V lookup: CDR1 SEHNR, CDR2 FQNEAQ (reference sequence). This CDR3 reads CASGRWYEQYF. In DNA form, the CDR3 reads TGTGCCAGCGGGCGTTGGTACGAGCAGTACTTC.

The CDR3 DNA reads TGCGCCAGCAGCTTGTTAGCTAGCGGGGGCCAAGAGACCCAGTACTTC. Amino acids: CASSLLASGGQETQYF. V and J are TRBV5-1 and TRBJ2-5; 10 bases match TRBD2. Per germline, CDR1 SGHRS and CDR2 YFSETQ. V lost 1 base and J lost 1; bases outside the gene matches: 4. The CDR3 extends over 16 amino acids.

This chain uses TRBV9 with TRBJ2-1; 7 bases agree with TRBD2. Germline loops: CDR1 SGDLS, CDR2 YYNGEE. The trim removed 0 bases at V and 8 bases at J, leaving 8 bases unmatched. The CDR3 has 15 amino acids. This CDR3 reads CASSVGGSRGDEQFF. In DNA form, the CDR3 reads TGTGCCAGCAGCGTAGGGGGGAGTCGGGGGGATGAGCAGTTCTTC. Variable domain in full (rest from reference TRBV9 and TRBJ2-1): DSGVTQTPKHLITATGQRVTLRCSPRSGDLSVYWYQQSLDQGLQFLIQYYNGEERAKGNILERFSAQQFPDLHSELNLSSLELGDSALYFCASSVGGSRGDEQFFGPGTRLTVL.

This chain joins TRBV7-2 and TRBJ2-1, with D perhaps matching TRBD1 (5 bases). CDR1 SGHTA and CDR2 FQGNSA come from the germline V gene. V lost 1 base, J lost 2 bases, and 12 bases lay in between. The CDR3 consists of 16 residues. In DNA, the CDR3 is TGTGCCAGCAGCTTAGGGGGCTTGGCCCCCTACAATGAGCAGTTCTTC. Residues: CASSLGGLAPYNEQFF.

V and J are TRBV18 and TRBJ2-5; D possibly corresponds to TRBD2 (5 bases). Trimming removed 6 bases from V and 2 bases from J, with 13 bases in between. Germline V gene sequence: CDR1 KGHSH, CDR2 LQKENI. This CDR3 has 14 residues. The CDR3 region has the DNA TGTGCCAGCTCGGCCGGGATAGTGCAAGAGACCCAGTACTTC. It is translated as CASSAGIVQETQYF.

The chain is built from TRBV6-5 and TRBJ1-1; 7 positions match TRBD1. The germline V gene has CDR1 MNHEY and CDR2 SVGAGI. CDR3 length: 13 residues. V lost 6 bases to trimming and J lost 0 bases; unmatched junction nucleotides: 1. CDR3 nucleotide sequence: TGTGCCAGCAGACAGGGGTTGAACACTGAAGCTTTCTTT. This encodes CASRQGLNTEAFF.

This clone has only a few counts. The chain recombines TRBV5-1 with TRBJ2-4, with 7 bases identical to TRBD2. Germline CDR1 and CDR2: SGHRS and YFSETQ. V was pared by 7 bases and J by 8 bases, with 6 bases of the junction left unmatched. The CDR3 is 12 residues long. The chain's CDR3 is CASSLRGDIQYF. The DNA of the CDR3 is TGCGCCAGCTCCCTTCGGGGGGACATTCAGTACTTC.

This clone has only a few counts. V is TRBV11-2 and J is TRBJ2-5; the D gene is possibly TRBD2 (6 bases). The CDR3 runs 14 residues. The germline CDR1 and CDR2 sequences are SGHAT and FQNNGV. Trimming left V 6 bases short and J 6 bases short, with 17 bases between. The CDR3 sequence is CASRDFRGRQTQYF. DNA for the CDR3: TGTGCCAGCAGAGATTTCCGGGGGAGACAGACCCAGTACTTC.

The chain combines TRBV28 with TRBJ2-7, with D maybe TRBD2 (5 bases). V was cut by 3 bases and J by 5 bases, with 11 bases left in between. The CDR3 length is 13 residues. Germline values: CDR1 MDHEN, CDR2 SYDVKM. The CDR3 here is CASSFVRADEQYF. The CDR3, as DNA: TGTGCCAGCAGTTTTGTGCGGGCCGACGAGCAGTACTTC.

The gene calls are TRBV18 and TRBJ2-2; 12 bases are shared with TRBD1. V lost 4 bases and J lost 6; bases outside the gene matches: 3. The CDR3 spans 15 residues. Germline lookup yields CDR1 KGHSH and CDR2 LQKENI. The CDR3 nucleotides read TGTGCCAGCTCACGCGGGACAGGGGGCGCCGGGGAGCTGTTTTTT. Its translation: CASSRGTGGAGELFF.